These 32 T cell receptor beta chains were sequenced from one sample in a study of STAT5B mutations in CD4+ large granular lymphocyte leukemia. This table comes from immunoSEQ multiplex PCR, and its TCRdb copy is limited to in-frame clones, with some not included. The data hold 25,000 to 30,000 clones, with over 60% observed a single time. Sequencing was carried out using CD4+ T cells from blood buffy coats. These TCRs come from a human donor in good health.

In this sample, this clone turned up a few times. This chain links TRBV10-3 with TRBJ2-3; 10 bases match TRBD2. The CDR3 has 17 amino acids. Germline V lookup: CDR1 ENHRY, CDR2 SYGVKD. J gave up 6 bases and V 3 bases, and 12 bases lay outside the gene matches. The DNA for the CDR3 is TGTGCCATCAGTGATGATTCGCGGGGAGCGGGAGGGGATACGCAGTATTTT. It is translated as CAISDDSRGAGGDTQYF.

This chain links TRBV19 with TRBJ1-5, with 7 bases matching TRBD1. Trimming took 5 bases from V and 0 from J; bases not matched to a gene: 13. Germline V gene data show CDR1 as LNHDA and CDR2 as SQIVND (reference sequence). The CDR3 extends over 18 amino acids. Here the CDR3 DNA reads TGTGCCAGTAGTCCTTCGAAGCGGACAGGATCTAGCAATCAGCCCCAGCATTTT. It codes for CASSPSKRTGSSNQPQHF.

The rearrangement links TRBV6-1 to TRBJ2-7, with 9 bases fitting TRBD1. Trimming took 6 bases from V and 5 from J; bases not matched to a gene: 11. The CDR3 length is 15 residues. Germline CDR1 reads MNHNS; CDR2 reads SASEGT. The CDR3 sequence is CASSRASGQGHEQYF. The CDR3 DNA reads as TGTGCCAGCAGCCGGGCATCGGGACAGGGTCACGAGCAGTACTTC.

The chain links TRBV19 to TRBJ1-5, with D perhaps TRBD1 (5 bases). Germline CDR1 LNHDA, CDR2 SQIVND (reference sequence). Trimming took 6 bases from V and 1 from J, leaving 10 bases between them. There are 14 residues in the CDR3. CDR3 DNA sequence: TGTGCCAGTAGCCCGACAGCCAGCAATCAGCCCCAGCATTTT. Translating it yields CASSPTASNQPQHF.

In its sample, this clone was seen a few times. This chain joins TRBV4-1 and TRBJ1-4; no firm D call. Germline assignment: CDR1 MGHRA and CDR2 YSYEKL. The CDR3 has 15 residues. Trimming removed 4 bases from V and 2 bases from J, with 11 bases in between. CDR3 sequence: CASSPSGATNEKLFF. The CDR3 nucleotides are TGCGCCAGCAGCCCTTCAGGCGCTACTAATGAAAAACTGTTTTTT.

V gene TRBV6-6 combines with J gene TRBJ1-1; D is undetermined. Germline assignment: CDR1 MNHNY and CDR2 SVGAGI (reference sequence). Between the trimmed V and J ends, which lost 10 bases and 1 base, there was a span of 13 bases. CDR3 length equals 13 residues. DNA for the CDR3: TGTGCCACAGCGCTACAGTCGAACACTGAAGCTTTCTTT. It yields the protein CATALQSNTEAFF.

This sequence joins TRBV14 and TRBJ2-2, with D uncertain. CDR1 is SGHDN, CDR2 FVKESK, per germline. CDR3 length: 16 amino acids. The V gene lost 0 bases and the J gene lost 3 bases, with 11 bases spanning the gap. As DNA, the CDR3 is TGTGCCAGCAGCCAAGAGACGCCCATCGACACCGGGGAGCTGTTTTTT. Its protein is CASSQETPIDTGELFF.

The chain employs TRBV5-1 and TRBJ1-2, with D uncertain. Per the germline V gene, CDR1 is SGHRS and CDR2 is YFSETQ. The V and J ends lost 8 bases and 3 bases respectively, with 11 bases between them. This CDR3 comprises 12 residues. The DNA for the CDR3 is TGCGCCAGTCGTCTTGGGGACTATGGCTACACCTTC. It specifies CASRLGDYGYTF.

The CDR3: CASRSLGATNEKLFF. CDR3 nucleotides: TGTGCCAGCAGGAGCCTGGGGGCAACTAATGAAAAACTGTTTTTT. V is TRBV27 and J is TRBJ1-4, with D maybe TRBD1 (5 bases). The germline V gene encodes CDR1 MNHEY and CDR2 SMNVEV (reference sequence). Between the trimmed V and J ends, which lost 6 bases and 0 bases, there was a span of 11 bases. The CDR3 runs 15 residues. The full variable domain, completed using reference TRBV27 and TRBJ1-4, is EAQVTQNPRYLITVTGKKLTVTCSQNMNHEYMSWYRQDPGLGLRQIYYSMNVEVTDKGDVPEGYKVSRKEKRNFPLILESPSPNQTSLYFCASRSLGATNEKLFFGSGTQLSVL.

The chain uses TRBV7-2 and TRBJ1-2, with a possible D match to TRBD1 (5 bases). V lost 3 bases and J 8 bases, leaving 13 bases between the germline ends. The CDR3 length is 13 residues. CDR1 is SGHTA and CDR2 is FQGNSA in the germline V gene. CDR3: CASSFSGTRGYTF. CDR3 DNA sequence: TGTGCCAGCAGCTTTTCGGGGACTCGAGGCTACACCTTC.

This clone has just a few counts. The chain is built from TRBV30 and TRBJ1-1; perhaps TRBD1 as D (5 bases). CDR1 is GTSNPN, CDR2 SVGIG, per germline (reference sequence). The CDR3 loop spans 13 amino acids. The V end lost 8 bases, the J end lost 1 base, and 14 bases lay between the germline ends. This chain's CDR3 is CALEGRGNTEAFF. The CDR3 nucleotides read TGTGCCCTGGAGGGGCGGGGGAACACTGAAGCTTTCTTT. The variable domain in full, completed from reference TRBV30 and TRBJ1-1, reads SQTIHQWPATLVQPVGSPLSLECTVEGTSNPNLYWYRQAAGRGLQLLFYSVGIGQISSEVPQNLSASRPQDRQFILSSKKLLLSDSGFYLCALEGRGNTEAFFGQGTRLTVV.

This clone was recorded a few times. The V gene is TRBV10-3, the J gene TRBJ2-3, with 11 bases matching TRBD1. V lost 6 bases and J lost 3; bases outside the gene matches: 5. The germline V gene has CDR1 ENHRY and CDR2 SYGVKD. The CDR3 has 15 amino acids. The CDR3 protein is CAIRSRDRGTDTQYF. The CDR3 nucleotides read TGTGCCATCAGATCGCGGGACAGGGGGACAGATACGCAGTATTTT.

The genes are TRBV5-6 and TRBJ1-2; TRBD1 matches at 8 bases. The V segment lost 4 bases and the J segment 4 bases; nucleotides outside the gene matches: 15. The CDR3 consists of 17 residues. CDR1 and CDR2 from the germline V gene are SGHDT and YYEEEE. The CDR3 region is CASSPEQGGFSFYGYTF. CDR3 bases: TGTGCCAGCAGCCCTGAACAGGGGGGGTTTTCATTCTATGGCTACACCTTC.

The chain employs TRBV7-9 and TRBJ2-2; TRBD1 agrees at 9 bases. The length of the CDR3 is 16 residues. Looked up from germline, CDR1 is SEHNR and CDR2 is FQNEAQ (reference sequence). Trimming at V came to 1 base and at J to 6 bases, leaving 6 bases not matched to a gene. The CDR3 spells CASSLDIQGASGELFF. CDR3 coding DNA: TGTGCCAGCAGCTTAGATATACAGGGGGCGTCCGGGGAGCTGTTTTTT.

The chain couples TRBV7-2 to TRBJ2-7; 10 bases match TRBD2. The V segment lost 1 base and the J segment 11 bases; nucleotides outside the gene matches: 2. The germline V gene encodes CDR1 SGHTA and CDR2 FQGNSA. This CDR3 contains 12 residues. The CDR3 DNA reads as TGTGCCAGCAGCTTAGAAGCGGGAGGGAAGTACTTC. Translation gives CASSLEAGGKYF.

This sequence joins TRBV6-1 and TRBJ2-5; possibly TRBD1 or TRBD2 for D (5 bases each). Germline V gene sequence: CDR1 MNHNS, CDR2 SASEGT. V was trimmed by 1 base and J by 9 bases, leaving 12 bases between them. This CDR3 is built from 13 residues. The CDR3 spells CASSEGGYRPQYF. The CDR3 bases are TGTGCCAGCAGTGAAGGGGGGTATAGGCCCCAGTACTTC.

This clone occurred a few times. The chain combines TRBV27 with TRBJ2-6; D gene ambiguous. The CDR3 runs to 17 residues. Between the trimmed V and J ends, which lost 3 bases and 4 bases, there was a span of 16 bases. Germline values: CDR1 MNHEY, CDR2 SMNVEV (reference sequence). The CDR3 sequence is CASSFTSPLGGANVLTF. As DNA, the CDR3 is TGTGCCAGCAGTTTCACGTCCCCGCTCGGAGGGGCCAACGTCCTGACTTTC.

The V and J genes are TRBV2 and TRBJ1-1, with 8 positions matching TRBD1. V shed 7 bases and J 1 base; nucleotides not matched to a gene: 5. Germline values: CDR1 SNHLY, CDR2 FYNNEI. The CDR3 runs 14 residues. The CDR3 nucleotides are TGTGCCAGCATGAAACAGGGGGGGAACACTGAAGCTTTCTTT. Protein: CASMKQGGNTEAFF.

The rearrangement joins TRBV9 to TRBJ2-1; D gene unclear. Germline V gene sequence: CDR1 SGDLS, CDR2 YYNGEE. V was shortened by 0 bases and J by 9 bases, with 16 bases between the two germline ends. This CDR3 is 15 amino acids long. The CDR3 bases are TGTGCCAGCAGCGTAGGGGCGGAAGGGTGGGTTGAGCAGTTCTTC. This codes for CASSVGAEGWVEQFF.

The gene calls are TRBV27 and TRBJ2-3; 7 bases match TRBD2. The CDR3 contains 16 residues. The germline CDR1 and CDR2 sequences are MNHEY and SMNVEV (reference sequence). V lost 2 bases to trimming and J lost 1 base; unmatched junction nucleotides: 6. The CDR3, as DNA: TGTGCCAGCAGTTTAAATCTAGCGGTCGGCACAGATACGCAGTATTTT. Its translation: CASSLNLAVGTDTQYF.

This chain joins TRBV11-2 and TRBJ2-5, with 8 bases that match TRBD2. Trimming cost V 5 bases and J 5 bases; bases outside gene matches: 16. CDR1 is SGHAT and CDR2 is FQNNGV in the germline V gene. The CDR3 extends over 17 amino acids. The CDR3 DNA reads TGTGCCAGCAGCCCCCTACCCGGGAGGGTGGGGTGGGAGACCCAGTACTTC. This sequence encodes CASSPLPGRVGWETQYF. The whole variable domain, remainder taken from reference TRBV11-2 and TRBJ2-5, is EAGVAQSPRYKIIEKRQSVAFWCNPISGHATLYWYQQILGQGPKLLIQFQNNGVVDDSQLPKDRFSAERLKGVDSTLKIQPAKLEDSAVYLCASSPLPGRVGWETQYFGPGTRLLVL.

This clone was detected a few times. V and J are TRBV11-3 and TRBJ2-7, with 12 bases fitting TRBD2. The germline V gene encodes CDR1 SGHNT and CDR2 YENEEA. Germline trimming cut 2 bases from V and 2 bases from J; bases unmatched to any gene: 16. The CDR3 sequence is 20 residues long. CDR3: CASSLHPRASGRVPTYEQYF. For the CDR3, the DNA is TGTGCCAGCAGCTTACACCCTAGGGCTAGCGGGAGGGTCCCGACCTACGAGCAGTACTTC.

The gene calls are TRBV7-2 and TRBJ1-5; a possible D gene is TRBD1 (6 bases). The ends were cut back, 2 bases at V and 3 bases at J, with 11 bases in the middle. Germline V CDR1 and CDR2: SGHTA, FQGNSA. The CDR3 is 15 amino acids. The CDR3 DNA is TGTGCCAGCAGCTTATATCAGGGGAACAATCAGCCCCAGCATTTT. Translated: CASSLYQGNNQPQHF.

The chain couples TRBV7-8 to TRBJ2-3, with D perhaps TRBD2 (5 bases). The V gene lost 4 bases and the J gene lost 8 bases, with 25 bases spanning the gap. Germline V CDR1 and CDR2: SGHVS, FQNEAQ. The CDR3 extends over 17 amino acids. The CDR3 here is CASSSRETLYGGGTQYF. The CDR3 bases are TGTGCCAGCAGCTCGAGAGAAACCCTTTACGGAGGAGGTACGCAGTATTTT.

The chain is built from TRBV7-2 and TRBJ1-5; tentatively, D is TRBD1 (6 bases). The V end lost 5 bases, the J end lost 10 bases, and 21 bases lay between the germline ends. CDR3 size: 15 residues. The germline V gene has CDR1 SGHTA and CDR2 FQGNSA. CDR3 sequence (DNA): TGTGCCAGCAGCGTGACCGGGACTAAGGGGGGCCCCCAGCATTTT. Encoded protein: CASSVTGTKGGPQHF. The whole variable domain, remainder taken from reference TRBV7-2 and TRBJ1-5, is GAGVSQSPSNKVTEKGKDVELRCDPISGHTALYWYRQSLGQGLEFLIYFQGNSAPDKSGLPSDRFSAERTGGSVSTLTIQRTQQEDSAVYLCASSVTGTKGGPQHFGDGTRLSIL.

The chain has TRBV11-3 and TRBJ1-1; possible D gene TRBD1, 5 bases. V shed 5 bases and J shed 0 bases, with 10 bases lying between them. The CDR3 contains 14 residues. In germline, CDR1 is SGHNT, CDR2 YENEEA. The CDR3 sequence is CASSLRGVNTEAFF. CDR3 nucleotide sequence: TGTGCCAGCAGCCTAAGGGGAGTGAACACTGAAGCTTTCTTT.

CDR3 nucleotide sequence: TGTGCCAGCAGTTTACCTCAACAGGGGAATGAGCAGTTCTTC. It translates to CASSLPQQGNEQFF. The genes are TRBV27 and TRBJ2-1; 7 bases fit TRBD1. The CDR3 is 14 amino acids. J was trimmed by 7 bases and V by 2 bases; bases with no gene match: 5. From germline, CDR1 is MNHEY and CDR2 SMNVEV (reference sequence).

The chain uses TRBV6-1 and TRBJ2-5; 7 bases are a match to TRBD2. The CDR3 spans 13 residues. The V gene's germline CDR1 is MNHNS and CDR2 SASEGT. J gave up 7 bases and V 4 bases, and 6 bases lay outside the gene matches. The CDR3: CASSGEGSGTQYF. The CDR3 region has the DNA TGTGCCAGCAGTGGGGAGGGCTCAGGGACCCAGTACTTC.

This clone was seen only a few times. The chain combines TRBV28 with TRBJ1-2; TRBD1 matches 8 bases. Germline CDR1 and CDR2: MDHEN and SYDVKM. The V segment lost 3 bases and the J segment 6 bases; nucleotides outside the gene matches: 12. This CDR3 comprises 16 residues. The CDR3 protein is CASSFLRTGSGNGYTF. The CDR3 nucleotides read TGTGCCAGCAGTTTCTTAAGGACAGGGTCCGGAAATGGCTACACCTTC.

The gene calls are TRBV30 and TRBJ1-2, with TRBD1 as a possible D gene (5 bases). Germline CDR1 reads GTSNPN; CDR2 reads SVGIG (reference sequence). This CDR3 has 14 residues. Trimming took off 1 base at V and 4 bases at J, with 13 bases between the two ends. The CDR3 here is CAWSGQGPSYGYTF. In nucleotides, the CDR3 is TGTGCCTGGAGTGGGCAGGGCCCCTCCTATGGCTACACCTTC. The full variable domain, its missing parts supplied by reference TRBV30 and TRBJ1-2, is SQTIHQWPATLVQPVGSPLSLECTVEGTSNPNLYWYRQAAGRGLQLLFYSVGIGQISSEVPQNLSASRPQDRQFILSSKKLLLSDSGFYLCAWSGQGPSYGYTFGSGTRLTVV.

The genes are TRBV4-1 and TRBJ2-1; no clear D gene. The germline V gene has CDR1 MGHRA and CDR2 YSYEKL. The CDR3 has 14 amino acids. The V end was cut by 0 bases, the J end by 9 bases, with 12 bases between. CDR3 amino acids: CASSQEWGFGEQFF. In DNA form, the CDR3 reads TGCGCCAGCAGCCAAGAATGGGGTTTTGGTGAGCAGTTCTTC.

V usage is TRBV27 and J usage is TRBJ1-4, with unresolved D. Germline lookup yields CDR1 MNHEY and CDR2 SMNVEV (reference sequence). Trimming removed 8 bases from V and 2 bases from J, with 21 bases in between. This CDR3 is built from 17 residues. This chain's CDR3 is CASSARVGIFTNEKLFF. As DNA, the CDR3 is TGTGCCAGCTCTGCTCGAGTCGGAATTTTCACTAATGAAAAACTGTTTTTT.